These 6 T cell receptor beta chains share one sample of origin, sequenced in a study of T cell responses to AZD1222 COVID-19 vaccine. Measured with immunoSEQ multiplex PCR; TCRdb has only the in-frame clones, and not every one. The repertoire holds 140,000 or so clones, with about 88% as singletons. Source: peripheral blood, taken 28 days after the second AZD1222 dose. These TCRs come from an adult who received the AZD1222 COVID-19 vaccine.

J is TRBJ2-7 and V is TRBV5-6; the D gene is possibly TRBD1 (6 bases). CDR3 length: 16 amino acids. Trimming shortened V by 1 base and J by 1 base, and 15 bases separated the two germline ends. Germline V gives CDR1 SGHDT, CDR2 YYEEEE. The CDR3, as DNA: TGTGCCAGCAGCTTGAGTCAGGGGAGCTTATCCTACGAGCAGTACTTC. Protein product: CASSLSQGSLSYEQYF.

V usage is TRBV19 and J usage is TRBJ1-2, with 7 bases identical to TRBD1. The CDR3 is 15 amino acids. The germline CDR1 and CDR2 sequences are LNHDA and SQIVND (reference sequence). Germline trimming cut 3 bases from V and 3 bases from J; bases unmatched to any gene: 7. CDR3 sequence (DNA): TGTGCCAGTAGTATCCTAGCGACAGGGCACTATGGCTACACCTTC. Protein sequence: CASSILATGHYGYTF.

The table lists this clone with a few counts. The chain is built from TRBV4-1 and TRBJ1-2; 7 bases agree with TRBD1. The CDR3 is made up of 15 amino acids. CDR1 and CDR2 (germline): MGHRA, YSYEKL. J was trimmed by 2 bases and V by 6 bases; bases with no gene match: 9. The DNA for the CDR3 is TGCGCCAGCAGGGTTTGGGACAGCCTAAACTATGGCTACACCTTC. Protein: CASRVWDSLNYGYTF.

The chain links TRBV2 to TRBJ1-5; 9 nucleotides align to TRBD1. Germline loops: CDR1 SNHLY, CDR2 FYNNEI. J gave up 0 bases and V 5 bases, and 2 bases lay outside the gene matches. The CDR3 consists of 15 residues. The CDR3 bases are TGTGCCAGCAGTTCGACAGGGGGTAGCAATCAGCCCCAGCATTTT. As protein: CASSSTGGSNQPQHF.

The chain joins TRBV9 to TRBJ2-1; TRBD1 might be the D (6 bases). Deletions cut 6 bases from V and 5 bases from J, with 12 bases between. Germline CDR1 reads SGDLS; CDR2 reads YYNGEE. The CDR3 contains 13 residues. CDR3 bases: TGTGCCAGCAACGCAGGGGTCGACAATGAGCAGTTCTTC. Encoded protein: CASNAGVDNEQFF. The whole variable domain, filled in from reference TRBV9 and TRBJ2-1, reads DSGVTQTPKHLITATGQRVTLRCSPRSGDLSVYWYQQSLDQGLQFLIQYYNGEERAKGNILERFSAQQFPDLHSELNLSSLELGDSALYFCASNAGVDNEQFFGPGTRLTVL.

This clone has more than one count but fewer than ten. CDR3 in DNA: TGTGCCAGCCCTCCCCCTACTAGCGGGAGCTACAATGAGCAGTTCTTC. This gives the protein CASPPPTSGSYNEQFF. This chain connects TRBV28 to TRBJ2-1, with 11 nucleotides matching TRBD2. The CDR3 has 16 amino acids. V trimming: 8 bases; J trimming: 3 bases; junction bases outside the gene matches: 9. Looked up from germline, CDR1 is MDHEN and CDR2 is SYDVKM.